This paragraph reports one TCR beta chain. The specificity of this receptor is unknown. Base qualities are not provided; no much larger clone lies one nucleotide away. The Qiagen DNeasy kit was used to extract genomic DNA both from unsorted PBMCs and from the negatively selected CD4+ and CD8+ fractions. TCR beta CDR3 regions were amplified by immunoSEQ multiplex PCR using primers annealing to V and J segments. Amplification bias was minimized using a synthetic immune receptor repertoire, and residual bias was removed computationally after sequencing. In the source study's methods: Custom Python scripts were used to quantify repertoire diversity as the Shannon entropy index. Unsorted, CD4+ and CD8+ repertoires were examined separately, except in combined analyses, for which CD4+ and CD8+ sequences were merged in silico. Clonal expansion was defined as a frequency increase of at least 2-fold after treatment compared with C1D1, and clones undetected at baseline were assigned a pseudocount of 0.5. Clones with 0 or 1 copy at C1D1 were classified as singleton clones, and clones with 2 or more copies were classified as non-singleton clones. Clones expanded in unsorted samples were assigned a CD4+, CD8+ or unknown annotation through matching of protein sequences in sorted samples from the same patient. Wilcoxon tests on paired samples were used to test diversity changes from C1D1 to C4D1. TCRdb provides this immuneACCESS table in a form limited to in-frame rearrangements. Some clones are lacking; in checked studies, under half of them reflect an unresolved V gene, and why the rest are absent is not known. That table is the source of V, J and clone size, and D and trimming were worked out from the DNA. Counted in this sample were tens of thousands of clones; around 80% of them appeared once. Around an eighth of the sample lies in the top ten.

Inclusive of the bounding cysteine and phenylalanine, the CDR3 is 14 residues long. The read is trimmed to its CDR3 DNA, 42 bases read in frame from base 1. The germline V gene yields WSHSY for CDR1 and SAAADI for CDR2. Trimming takes 3 bases from V and 9 bases from J, and the germline ends sit 17 bases apart. The time point label, read with the paper, signifies: cycle 1 day 1 (C1D1), immediately before nivolumab initiation. All trial patients had relapsed after autologous stem cell transplantation, with cohorts A, B and C differing in prior brentuximab vedotin exposure. The trial cohort was composed of over 50 patients with relapsed/refractory classical Hodgkin lymphoma, for whom complete response, partial response or progressive disease was recorded as best overall response. Trial patients were treated with single-agent nivolumab in the multi-cohort phase II CheckMate 205 trial. An independent review committee assessed best overall response using the 2007 International Working Group response criteria. Trial PBMCs were collected just before the start of nivolumab (C1D1) and during therapy at cycle 2 day 1 and cycle 4 day 1. Peripheral blood was collected in 8 mL Vacutainer Cell Preparation Tubes, from which PBMCs were isolated by centrifugation and then cryopreserved.

This entry belongs to a study of PD-1 blockade in classical Hodgkin lymphoma (dated by TCRdb to 2020 to 2022). Notes on the research overall: Nivolumab dosing was 3 mg/kg intravenously every 2 weeks, continuing until either disease progression or unacceptable toxicity. The study used TCR beta sequencing and CyTOF to define a peripheral blood immune signature of response to PD-1 blockade in classical Hodgkin lymphoma.

The paper's findings and limits, for the study overall: Baseline TCR diversity was reported as lower in newly diagnosed patients than in healthy donors, and lower still in relapsed/refractory patients. The study covered only a single clinical trial cohort, and the causes of the repertoire differences, possibly disease activity or prior therapy, were still not defined. CD4+ but not CD8+ TCR diversity rose significantly by C4D1 (p=0.0027 vs p=0.16), most apparent in complete responders (p=0.02). Diversity was lower in patients who began nivolumab less than 1 year after ASCT, so these patients were left out of later analyses to avoid confounding by immune reconstitution. Trial patients achieving complete response had baseline diversity similar to newly diagnosed patients, whereas partial responders and progressors had significantly lower diversity.

The V gene is TRBV10-2 and the J gene is TRBJ2-5; TRBD2 could be the D gene, as 7 bases match. The receptor was isolated from a human donor with classical Hodgkin lymphoma. This specimen was peripheral blood mononuclear cells (PBMCs), taken at baseline. At the DNA level, the sequence is TGCGCCAGCAGTGACCAGCGACTAGCAGGGGCCCAGTACTTC. It specifies CASSDQRLAGAQYF.